This TCR beta chain originates from a study of human T cells and chemical hapten exposure. The CDR3 runs to 14 residues. V lost 4 bases and J lost 4, with 13 bases in between. Per germline, CDR1 SEHNR and CDR2 FQNEAQ (reference sequence). TCRdb called the 5' RACE reads again in MiXCR, with one record for every CDR3 protein. The table has about 80,000 distinct CDR3 sequences, roughly 8% seen once. The table lists this clonotype with a few counts. The study extracted total RNA from unfractionated whole blood. The rearrangement joins TRBV7-9 to TRBJ1-2; maybe TRBD1 (5 bases). This receptor was obtained from a male donor in good health. In DNA, the CDR3 is TGTGCCAGCAGCTCCGGGGACGGAGCCTATGGCTACACCTTC. The encoded protein is CASSSGDGAYGYTF.